These 15 T cell receptor beta chains were sequenced from one sample in a study of blood T cell repertoires in COVID-19. Method: immunoSEQ multiplex PCR; TCRdb's copy keeps in-frame clones and lacks some. The data contain hundreds of thousands of clones, 80% to 90% of them singletons. What was sequenced was peripheral blood. Receptor source: an elderly woman with COVID-19, enrolled during active disease.

This sequence joins TRBV6-1 and TRBJ2-4; 9 bases agree with TRBD1. Germline V gene sequence: CDR1 MNHNS, CDR2 SASEGT. The CDR3 extends over 17 amino acids. V was clipped by 4 bases and J by 0 bases; unmatched bases: 7. The CDR3 here is CASSGTDRGKAKNIQYF. The CDR3 nucleotides read TGTGCCAGCAGTGGGACCGACAGGGGGAAAGCCAAAAACATTCAGTACTTC.

This clone has more than one count but fewer than ten. The chain is built from TRBV5-1 and TRBJ1-4, with D tentatively TRBD1 (5 bases). This CDR3 region has 15 residues. Germline CDR1 SGHRS, CDR2 YFSETQ. Between the trimmed V and J ends, which lost 4 bases and 4 bases, there was a span of 14 bases. CDR3 nucleotides: TGCGCCAGCAGCCACGAATGGGGGGATAATGAAAAACTGTTTTTT. It translates to CASSHEWGDNEKLFF.

This chain connects TRBV5-1 to TRBJ1-6; TRBD1 is a possible D gene (5 bases). Per the germline V gene, CDR1 is SGHRS and CDR2 is YFSETQ. This CDR3 contains 15 residues. V was clipped by 5 bases and J by 8 bases, with 17 bases between them. CDR3 sequence (DNA): TGCGCCAGCAGGACCTGGGGCAGGGAGGATTCACCCCTCCACTTT. Protein: CASRTWGREDSPLHF.

V usage is TRBV6-5 and J usage is TRBJ1-2; D not resolved. In germline, CDR1 is MNHEY, CDR2 SVGAGI. The CDR3 has 14 amino acids. Trimming stripped 2 bases from V and 1 base from J, with 8 bases between. The CDR3 sequence: CASSYRAGNYGYTF. For the CDR3, the DNA is TGTGCCAGCAGTTACCGGGCGGGTAACTATGGCTACACCTTC.

The chain links TRBV5-6 to TRBJ2-1; no reliable D call. The CDR3 loop spans 16 amino acids. Per the germline V gene, CDR1 is SGHDT and CDR2 is YYEEEE. Trimming took 5 bases from V and 4 from J, leaving 19 bases between them. CDR3: CASSPRILPPYNEQFF. CDR3 DNA: TGTGCCAGCAGTCCGAGAATCCTCCCCCCGTACAATGAGCAGTTCTTC.

The chain uses TRBV10-3 and TRBJ2-1; 14 nucleotides agree with TRBD2. J gave up 9 bases and V 0 bases, and 1 base lay outside the gene matches. This CDR3 comprises 15 residues. Germline V gene data show CDR1 as ENHRY and CDR2 as SYGVKD. The DNA for the CDR3 is TGTGCCATCAGTGAGTCCGGGACTAGCGGGGGTGAGCAGTTCTTC. This gives the protein CAISESGTSGGEQFF.

The chain joins TRBV6-1 to TRBJ1-1; D gene unclear. CDR1 is MNHNS, CDR2 SASEGT, per germline. V dropped 2 bases and J dropped 1 base, with 8 bases sitting between them. This CDR3 is built from 14 residues. In nucleotides, the CDR3 is TGTGCCAGCAGTGAATCGGCAGGGAACACTGAAGCTTTCTTT. Encoded protein: CASSESAGNTEAFF.

The rearrangement joins TRBV29-1 to TRBJ2-5, with D perhaps TRBD2 (6 bases). The V end was cut by 5 bases, the J end by 1 base, with 11 bases between. Per the germline V gene, CDR1 is SQVTM and CDR2 is ANQGSEA. This CDR3 comprises 13 residues. The CDR3 loop reads CSVHMGGQETQYF. The CDR3 DNA sequence: TGCAGCGTTCACATGGGGGGCCAAGAGACCCAGTACTTC.

The V and J genes are TRBV5-1 and TRBJ2-7, with 8 bases aligning to TRBD1. Germline V gives CDR1 SGHRS, CDR2 YFSETQ. The V gene end was trimmed by 7 bases and the J gene end by 5 bases; junction bases not matched to a gene: 8. This CDR3 contains 13 residues. The CDR3: CASGQGEINEQYF. The CDR3 DNA reads as TGCGCCAGCGGACAGGGAGAGATCAACGAGCAGTACTTC.

This chain uses TRBV6-5 with TRBJ1-5; D remains unclear. CDR1 is MNHEY, CDR2 SVGAGI, per germline. With 0 bases removed from V and 10 bases from J, the gap between germline ends came to 13 bases. This CDR3 comprises 14 residues. Here the CDR3 reads CASSYSGSSEPQHF. DNA for the CDR3: TGTGCCAGCAGTTACTCGGGGAGTTCCGAACCCCAGCATTTT.

The chain combines TRBV5-4 with TRBJ2-1; D is perhaps TRBD2 (5 bases). CDR3 length: 16 residues. Deletions cut 4 bases from V and 0 bases from J, with 14 bases between. The germline V gene encodes CDR1 SGHNT and CDR2 YYREEE (reference sequence). CDR3 sequence reads: CASSPGGFSSYNEQFF. CDR3 bases: TGTGCCAGCAGCCCCGGAGGATTCTCCTCCTACAATGAGCAGTTCTTC.

CDR3 sequence (DNA): TGCGCCAGCAGCGTAAGCACAGATACGCAGTATTTT. It yields the protein CASSVSTDTQYF. The chain is built from TRBV5-1 and TRBJ2-3; no clear D. V was clipped by 4 bases and J by 0 bases, with 3 bases between them. In germline, CDR1 is SGHRS, CDR2 YFSETQ. The CDR3 consists of 12 residues.

The chain combines TRBV6-4 with TRBJ1-2; 10 bases agree with TRBD1. Per the germline V gene, CDR1 is MRHNA and CDR2 is SNTAGT. CDR3 length: 15 amino acids. V lost 5 bases, J lost 0 bases, and 3 bases stayed unmatched. The CDR3 loop reads CASSRGTGANYGYTF. The CDR3 coding sequence is TGTGCCAGCAGTCGCGGGACAGGGGCTAACTATGGCTACACCTTC.

V gene TRBV10-3 combines with J gene TRBJ2-3; D may be TRBD2 (5 bases). V gave up 5 bases and J gave up 2 bases, with 11 bases separating them. Germline assignment: CDR1 ENHRY and CDR2 SYGVKD. The CDR3 is made up of 14 amino acids. The CDR3 DNA sequence: TGTGCCATCAGTTCTGGACTGGACACAGATACGCAGTATTTT. Its translation: CAISSGLDTDTQYF.

The rearrangement uses TRBV7-2 and TRBJ1-2; D may be TRBD1 (6 bases). Germline V gives CDR1 SGHTA, CDR2 FQGNSA. Trimming removed 1 base at V and 0 bases at J, with 9 bases between. The CDR3 covers 15 residues. DNA of the CDR3: TGTGCCAGCAGCTTAGGACAGGCAACTAACTATGGCTACACCTTC. This gives the protein CASSLGQATNYGYTF.